This T cell receptor (beta chain) is from a study of T cell responses to AZD1222 COVID-19 vaccine. Regarding the study as a whole: Vaccine-associated CD4 TCRs spanned spike, dominant at 160-218 and 743-854.

Of note for this clone: The target antigen is unknown.

The CDR3 extends over 12 amino acids. The V end was cut by 4 bases, the J end by 9 bases, with 10 bases between. CDR1 and CDR2 (germline): SGHAT, FQNNGV. The method was immunoSEQ multiplex PCR; TCRdb's version includes in-frame clones alone and lacks a portion of them. The data contain 120,000 to 150,000 clones, about 90% of them singletons. The rearrangement uses TRBV11-2 and TRBJ1-5; D ambiguous. Material: peripheral blood, obtained on day 0 of MenACWY control vaccination. This receptor was obtained from an adult in good health. The CDR3 here is CASSSELGPQHF. CDR3 coding DNA: TGTGCCAGCAGCTCAGAACTTGGGCCCCAGCATTTT.